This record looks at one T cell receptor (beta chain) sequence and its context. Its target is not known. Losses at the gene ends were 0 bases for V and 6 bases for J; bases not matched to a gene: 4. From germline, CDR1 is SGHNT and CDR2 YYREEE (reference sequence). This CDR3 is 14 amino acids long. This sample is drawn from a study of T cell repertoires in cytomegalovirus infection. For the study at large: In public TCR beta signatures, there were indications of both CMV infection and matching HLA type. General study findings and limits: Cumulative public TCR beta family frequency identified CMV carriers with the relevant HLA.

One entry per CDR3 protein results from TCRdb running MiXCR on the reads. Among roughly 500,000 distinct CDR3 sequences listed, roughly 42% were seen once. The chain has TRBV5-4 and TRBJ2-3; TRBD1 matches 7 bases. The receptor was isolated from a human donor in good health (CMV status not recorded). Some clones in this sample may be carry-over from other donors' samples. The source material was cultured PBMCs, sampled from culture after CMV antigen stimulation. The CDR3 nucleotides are TGTGCCAGCAGCTTGGATGGCAGGGGGGATACGCAGTATTTT. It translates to CASSLDGRGDTQYF.